This T cell receptor beta chain originates from a study of T-cell memory formation after mild COVID-19 (dated by TCRdb to about 2021). Regarding the research as a whole: TCR sequence clusters from the two donors were found to be largely donor specific. Two young, previously healthy adult volunteers made up the cohort, one male and one female. In two donors, T-cell clones that expanded and contracted after mild COVID-19 were tracked by sequencing TCRalpha and TCRbeta repertoires over time. The paper's findings and limits, for the study overall: Contracting CD4+ clones appeared mostly in the CM and EM memory subsets, whereas CD8+ clones were enriched in EMRA. Balanced CD4/CD8 phenotypes were observed for clones contracting from day 15 to 85, whereas a bias towards CD4+ was observed for a second wave of clones expanding from day 15 to 37. SARS-CoV-2 specificity of the second-wave clones peaking on day 37 was not confirmed. Only a couple of mild cases were covered in the study, and larger cohorts including severe cases with pre-infection samples were considered necessary. Some responding clones were detected in pre-infection memory, suggesting pre-existing cross-reactive memory T cells joined the SARS-CoV-2 response.

Ficoll-Paque density gradient centrifugation was the method used to isolate PBMCs. In its sample, this clonotype was seen once. No antigen is known for it. The record has no base qualities; no much larger clone is one base away. A read on its own is weak evidence. Sequencing instrument: Illumina NovaSeq 6000. Using 5'RACE with constant-segment primers, TCRalpha and TCRbeta cDNA libraries were constructed, with sample barcodes and unique molecular identifiers added in the process. RNA was extracted from every sample with Trizol reagent. Libraries were amplified in two PCR steps, with a second sample barcode and Illumina TruSeq adapters added in the second step. The libraries were sequenced on an Illumina NovaSeq using 2 x 150 bp paired-end reads. Per the source publication's procedure: With migec v1.2.7, reads were demultiplexed and then collapsed into UMI-guided consensus sequences. Using mixcr v2.1.11, UMI consensuses were aligned to TRA and TRB V and J templates and then assembled into clonotypes. Expanded or contracted clonotypes were those called significant by both edgeR and NoisET, with noise models trained on biological replicates. For edgeR calls, the cutoffs were a false discovery rate-adjusted p below 0.01 and a log2 fold-change threshold of 1. As an exploratory analysis of dynamics, max-normalized trajectories of the 1000 most abundant clonotypes were examined with PCA combined with hierarchical clustering. Separately sequenced CD4+ and CD8+ repertoires were used to assign a CD4 or CD8 phenotype to each responding clone. TCRdb reprocessing: public reads trimmed at Q25 with fastp, clones called with MiXCR, in-frame beta chains kept. Rows merge per CDR3 protein into single entries with the most common DNA and genes. TCRdb's processing, not the study's, gives the V and J calls here. Within this sample are roughly 250,000 distinct CDR3 sequences, with about a sixth of them counted one time only. The ten largest clonotypes hold 22% of the sample.

Germline trimming amounts to 2 bases on V and 3 bases on J, with 5 as the count of junction bases outside the gene matches. As encoded in the germline V gene, CDR1 is SGHVS while CDR2 is FNYEAQ. Measured from the cysteine to the phenylalanine, the CDR3 is 16 residues long. Only the CDR3 region is kept as DNA, spanning 48 bases read in frame from base 1. Sequencing was carried out using PBMCs or a T cell subset sorted from them (not recorded which). The receptor chain draws on TRBV7-6 and TRBJ2-7; 12 nucleotides in the junction match TRBD2. This TCR was recovered from a man in his late teens or twenties who had mild COVID-19 (a few samples of this study predate the infection). The sample titles of this study are shuffled in the database, so cell type and time point are left out; the donor was told from shared clones. Read as DNA, the sequence is TGTGCCAGCAGCTTAAGGACTAGCGGGGCCCTCTACGAGCAGTACTTC. Its protein reads: CASSLRTSGALYEQYF. The CDR3 plus the reference TRBV7-6 and TRBJ2-7 genes for the other parts give the full variable domain: GAGVSQSPRYKVTKRGQDVALRCDPISGHVSLYWYRQALGQGPEFLTYFNYEAQQDKSGLPNDRFSAERPEGSISTLTIQRTEQRDSAMYRCASSLRTSGALYEQYFGPGTRLTVT.